Listed here are 16 T cell receptor beta chains from one sample, sequenced in a study of shared clonotypes between healthy human individuals. The table came from immunoSEQ multiplex PCR; TCRdb's copy has only in-frame clones and leaves some out. The table has approximately 2.3 million clones, over 90% seen once; the top ten hold under 0.45%. Sequencing was performed on naive CD4+ T cells from PBMCs. Subset specified: CD45RA+ positively selected. The receptors come from a man aged 18-30 years in good health. Some clones in this sample may be carry-over from other donors' samples.

The chain employs TRBV29-1 and TRBJ1-2, with TRBD1 identical over 7 bases. CDR1 is SQVTM and CDR2 is ANQGSEA in the germline V gene. V was clipped by 6 bases and J by 7 bases; unmatched bases: 23. This CDR3 has 17 residues. The CDR3 bases are TGCAGCGTCCCTCTTCGAGGGGACAGAGGGAGTCGTCGTGGCTACACCTTC. Residues: CSVPLRGDRGSRRGYTF.

V and J are TRBV6-1 and TRBJ1-2; tentatively, D is TRBD1 (6 bases). CDR1 and CDR2 from the germline V gene are MNHNS and SASEGT. This CDR3 has 15 amino acids. V was cut by 2 bases and J by 4 bases, with 14 bases left in between. In DNA form, the CDR3 reads TGTGCCAGCAGTGAAAACAGGGCAAGGGTCTATGGCTACACCTTC. This translates into CASSENRARVYGYTF.

The chain is built from TRBV10-1 and TRBJ2-5; 9 nucleotides line up with TRBD2. Germline lookup yields CDR1 WNHNN and CDR2 SYGVQD (reference sequence). The V and J ends lost 0 bases and 10 bases, in that order; junction bases with no gene match: 3. This CDR3 contains 13 residues. In nucleotides, the CDR3 is TGCGCCAGCAGTGAGTCGTCTAGCGGGGACCAGTACTTC. Translating gives CASSESSSGDQYF.

V is TRBV7-2 and J is TRBJ2-7, with a possible D match to TRBD2 (6 bases). Trimming removed 1 base at V and 6 bases at J, with 10 bases between. This CDR3 spans 13 amino acids. The germline CDR1 and CDR2 sequences are SGHTA and FQGNSA. This CDR3 reads CASSLGWGLEQYF. In DNA, the CDR3 is TGTGCCAGCAGCTTAGGGTGGGGACTCGAGCAGTACTTC.

A note on this clone: Within the sample, other DNA sequences also encode this same CDR3. As DNA, the CDR3 is TGCAGCGTTGGATTCTCCTACAATGAGCAGTTCTTC. Its protein is CSVGFSYNEQFF. V and J are TRBV29-1 and TRBJ2-1; D unclear. Germline CDR1 reads SQVTM; CDR2 reads ANQGSEA. Trimming took off 4 bases at V and 0 bases at J, with 4 bases between the two ends. CDR3 length: 12 amino acids.

The chain joins TRBV5-6 to TRBJ1-2; weak D call: TRBD1 (6 bases). The V end lost 0 bases, the J end lost 9 bases, and 21 bases lay between the germline ends. The CDR3 contains 16 residues. Germline lookup yields CDR1 SGHDT and CDR2 YYEEEE. CDR3 in DNA: TGTGCCAGCAGCTTGGTGGGGAAACAGGGAGAGGATCGCTACACCTTC. It codes for CASSLVGKQGEDRYTF.

Here the CDR3 reads CASSSDRGSDEQYF. The CDR3 DNA sequence: TGCGCCAGCAGCTCGGACAGGGGGAGCGACGAGCAGTACTTC. This chain links TRBV5-1 with TRBJ2-7, with 10 bases fitting TRBD1. The length of the CDR3 is 14 residues. CDR1 is SGHRS, CDR2 YFSETQ, per germline. With V trimmed by 3 bases and J by 5 bases, 5 bases remained unmatched.

The chain has TRBV19 and TRBJ2-3; no reliable D call. This CDR3 has 15 residues. Trimming removed 5 bases at V and 0 bases at J, with 12 bases between. Germline V lookup: CDR1 LNHDA, CDR2 SQIVND (reference sequence). The CDR3 DNA reads TGTGCCAGTAGTCCCCTTATCCCAAGCACAGATACGCAGTATTTT. Amino acid sequence: CASSPLIPSTDTQYF.

This clone was counted a single time. CDR3 DNA: TGTGCCAGTAACAAGCGGGAGGTCGATGAGCAGTTCTTC. Translating gives CASNKREVDEQFF. The J gene is TRBJ2-1, the V gene TRBV19; 9 bases match TRBD2. After removal of 7 bases from V and 8 bases from J, the junction contained 6 bases not matched to a gene. From germline, CDR1 is LNHDA and CDR2 SQIVND (reference sequence). The CDR3 has 13 amino acids.

The chain couples TRBV18 to TRBJ1-4; no clear D. V was cut by 3 bases and J by 2 bases, with 10 bases left in between. This CDR3 has 15 residues. From germline, CDR1 is KGHSH and CDR2 LQKENI. The CDR3 DNA is TGTGCCAGCTCACCTCAATCCTCGACTAATGAAAAACTGTTTTTT. Protein: CASSPQSSTNEKLFF.

This clone came up once. This CDR3 reads CASSDNNRETQYF. Written as DNA, the CDR3 is TGTGCCAGCAGTGACAATAATCGGGAGACCCAGTACTTC. The chain has TRBV2 and TRBJ2-5; unclear D gene. This CDR3 comprises 13 residues. Germline values: CDR1 SNHLY, CDR2 FYNNEI. Trimming took off 3 bases at V and 5 bases at J, with 10 bases between the two ends.

The chain combines TRBV30 with TRBJ1-2; D call uncertain. V was cut by 0 bases and J by 4 bases, with 6 bases left in between. CDR1 GTSNPN and CDR2 SVGIG come from the germline V gene (reference sequence). The CDR3 runs 12 residues. In nucleotides, the CDR3 is TGTGCCTGGAGTGTAGACCTCTATGGCTACACCTTC. This sequence encodes CAWSVDLYGYTF.

This clone came up once. The V call is TRBV6-5, the J call TRBJ2-7, with D hard to call. Trimming left V 2 bases short and J 5 bases short, with 13 bases between. The CDR3 is 14 amino acids. CDR1 and CDR2 (germline): MNHEY, SVGAGI. The CDR3: CASSYVATGHEQYF. The CDR3 bases are TGTGCCAGCAGTTACGTAGCAACTGGGCACGAGCAGTACTTC.

V usage is TRBV28 and J usage is TRBJ2-7; D perhaps matches TRBD1 (6 bases). The CDR3 length is 16 residues. V was pared by 1 base and J by 0 bases, with 13 bases between. The germline CDR1 and CDR2 sequences are MDHEN and SYDVKM. Here the CDR3 DNA reads TGTGCCAGCAGTTTATCGGGGCAGGGGAGCTCCTACGAGCAGTACTTC. Amino acids: CASSLSGQGSSYEQYF.

This sequence joins TRBV11-2 and TRBJ2-4, with D perhaps matching TRBD2 (6 bases). Trimming took off 1 base at V and 8 bases at J, with 12 bases between the two ends. The length of the CDR3 is 14 residues. CDR1 and CDR2 (germline): SGHAT, FQNNGV. CDR3 bases: TGTGCCAGCAGCTTAGTCGGAGGGGCGTACATTCAGTACTTC. Encoded protein: CASSLVGGAYIQYF.

The V and J genes are TRBV7-2 and TRBJ2-1; D gene ambiguous. The V end lost 5 bases, the J end lost 7 bases, and 12 bases lay between the germline ends. CDR3 length equals 13 residues. Germline V gene data show CDR1 as SGHTA and CDR2 as FQGNSA. The CDR3 reads CASSEMPENEQFF. The CDR3 nucleotides read TGTGCCAGCAGCGAAATGCCGGAGAATGAGCAGTTCTTC. The whole variable domain, remainder taken from reference TRBV7-2 and TRBJ2-1, is GAGVSQSPSNKVTEKGKDVELRCDPISGHTALYWYRQSLGQGLEFLIYFQGNSAPDKSGLPSDRFSAERTGGSVSTLTIQRTQQEDSAVYLCASSEMPENEQFFGPGTRLTVL.